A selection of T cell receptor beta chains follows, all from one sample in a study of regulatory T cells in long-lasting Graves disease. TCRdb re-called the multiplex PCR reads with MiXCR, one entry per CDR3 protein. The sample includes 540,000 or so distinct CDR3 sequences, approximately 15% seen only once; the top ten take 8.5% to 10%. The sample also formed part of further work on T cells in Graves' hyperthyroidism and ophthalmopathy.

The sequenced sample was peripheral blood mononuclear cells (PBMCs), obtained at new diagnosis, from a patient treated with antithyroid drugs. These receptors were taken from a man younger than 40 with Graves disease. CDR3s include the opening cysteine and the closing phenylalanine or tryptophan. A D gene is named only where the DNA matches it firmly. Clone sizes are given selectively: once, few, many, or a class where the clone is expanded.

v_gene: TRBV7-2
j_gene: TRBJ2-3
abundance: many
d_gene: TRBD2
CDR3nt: TGTGCCAGCAGTGGGACTAGCGGGAGATGGACAGATACGCAGTATTTT
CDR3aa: CASSGTSGRWTDTQYF

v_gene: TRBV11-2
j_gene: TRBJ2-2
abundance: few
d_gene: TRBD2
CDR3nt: TGTGCCAGCATACTAGCGGGAGGGCCTCTGACCGGGGAGCTGTTTTTT
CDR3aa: CASILAGGPLTGELFF

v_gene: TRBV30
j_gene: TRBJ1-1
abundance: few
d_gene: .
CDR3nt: TGTGCCTGGAGTGTAGGGGTGAACACTGAAGCTTTCTTT
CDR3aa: CAWSVGVNTEAFF

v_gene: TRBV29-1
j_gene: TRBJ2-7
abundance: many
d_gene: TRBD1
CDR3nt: TGCAGCGCAAGGGACAGGGGAAGGGAGCAGTACTTC
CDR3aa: CSARDRGREQYF

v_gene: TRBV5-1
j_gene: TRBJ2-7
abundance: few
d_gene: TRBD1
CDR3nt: TGCGCCAGCAGACCTGGACAGGGACCCTCCTACGAGCAGTACTTC
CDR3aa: CASRPGQGPSYEQYF

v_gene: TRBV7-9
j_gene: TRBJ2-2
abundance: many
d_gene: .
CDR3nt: TGTGCCAGCAGCCTGCTAAACGGGGAGCTGTTTTTT
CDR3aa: CASSLLNGELFF

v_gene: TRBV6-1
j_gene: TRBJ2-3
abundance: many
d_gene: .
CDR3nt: TGTGCCAGCAGTGAAGCGCCAGCGGCTAGCACAGATACGCAGTATTTT
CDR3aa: CASSEAPAASTDTQYF

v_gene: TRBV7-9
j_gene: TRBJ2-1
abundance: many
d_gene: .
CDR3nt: TGTGCCAGCGCATGGGGTACGGTCGACAATGAGCAGTTCTTC
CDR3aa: CASAWGTVDNEQFF

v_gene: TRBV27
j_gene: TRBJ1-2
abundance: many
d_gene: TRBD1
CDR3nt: TGTGCCAGCAGTTCGGGACAGAGTGGCTACACCTTC
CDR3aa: CASSSGQSGYTF

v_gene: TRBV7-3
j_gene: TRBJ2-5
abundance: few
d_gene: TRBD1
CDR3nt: TGTGCCAGCAGCCCCGGGACAGGGGCTGAGACCCAGTACTTC
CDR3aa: CASSPGTGAETQYF

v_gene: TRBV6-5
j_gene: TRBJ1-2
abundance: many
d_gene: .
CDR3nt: TGTGCCAGCAGTTACGGGGCGGTCTATGGCTACACCTTC
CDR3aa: CASSYGAVYGYTF

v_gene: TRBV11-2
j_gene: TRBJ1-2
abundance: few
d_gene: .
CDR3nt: TGTGCCAGCAGCTTAGGGGTTCCCTCTGGAGGCTACACCTTC
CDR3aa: CASSLGVPSGGYTF

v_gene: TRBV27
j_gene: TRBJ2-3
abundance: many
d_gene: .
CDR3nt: TGTGCCAGCAGTGGATTTTGGACAGATACGCAGTATTTT
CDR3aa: CASSGFWTDTQYF

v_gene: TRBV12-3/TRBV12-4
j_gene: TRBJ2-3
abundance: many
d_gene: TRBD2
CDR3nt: TGTGCCAGCAGTTCTCCCGGGACTAGCGAGTTTACGCAGTATTTT
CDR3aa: CASSSPGTSEFTQYF

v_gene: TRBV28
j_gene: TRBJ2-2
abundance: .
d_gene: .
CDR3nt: TGTGCCAGCAGTCCGGATAGGCCGAACACCGGGGAGCTGTTTTTT
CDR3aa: CASSPDRPNTGELFF

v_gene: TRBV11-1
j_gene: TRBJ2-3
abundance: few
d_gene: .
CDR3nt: TGTGCCAGCAGCTTAGAGACAGATACAGATACGCAGTATTTT
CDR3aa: CASSLETDTDTQYF

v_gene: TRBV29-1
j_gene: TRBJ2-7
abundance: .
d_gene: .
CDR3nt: TGCAGCGTTGATCTTCCGGGACTGGGGCCTTACGAGCAGTACTTC
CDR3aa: CSVDLPGLGPYEQYF

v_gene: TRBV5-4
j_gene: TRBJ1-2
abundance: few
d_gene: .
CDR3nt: TGTGCCAGCAGCCGACCAGGGTCTAACTATGGCTACACCTTC
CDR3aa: CASSRPGSNYGYTF

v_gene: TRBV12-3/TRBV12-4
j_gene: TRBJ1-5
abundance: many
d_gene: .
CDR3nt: TGTGCCAGCAGTTTATCGCGCAATCAGCCCCAGCATTTT
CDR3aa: CASSLSRNQPQHF

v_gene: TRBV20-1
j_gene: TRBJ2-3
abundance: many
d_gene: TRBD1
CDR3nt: TGCAGTGCTAGAGGTGGGACAGGGGACTTAGATACGCAGTATTTT
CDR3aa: CSARGGTGDLDTQYF

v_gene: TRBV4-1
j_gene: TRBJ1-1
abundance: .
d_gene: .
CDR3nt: TGCGCCAGCAGCCAATATCCCCCCCTTGTGAACACTGAAGCTTTCTTT
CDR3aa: CASSQYPPLVNTEAFF

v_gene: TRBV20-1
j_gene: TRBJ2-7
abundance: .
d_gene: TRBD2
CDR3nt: TGCAGTGGAGGACTAGCGGGAACAGGGGAGCAGTACTTC
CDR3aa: CSGGLAGTGEQYF

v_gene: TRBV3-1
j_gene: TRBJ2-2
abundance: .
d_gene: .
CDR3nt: TGTGCCAGCAGCCAAGTAGAACAGGGTCGAACCGGGGAGCTGTTTTTT
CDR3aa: CASSQVEQGRTGELFF

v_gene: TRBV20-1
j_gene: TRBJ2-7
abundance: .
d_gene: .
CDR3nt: TGCAGTGCTAGAGAAACAGGGACCTACGAGCAGTACTTC
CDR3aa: CSARETGTYEQYF

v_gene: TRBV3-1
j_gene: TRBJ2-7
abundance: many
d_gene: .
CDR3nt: TGTGCCAGCAGCCAAGGACACAGGGCCTACGAGCAGTACTTC
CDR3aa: CASSQGHRAYEQYF

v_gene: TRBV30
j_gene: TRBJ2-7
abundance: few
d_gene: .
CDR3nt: TGTGCCTGGAGAAAAGGACCCGGCCACGAGCAGTACTTC
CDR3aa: CAWRKGPGHEQYF

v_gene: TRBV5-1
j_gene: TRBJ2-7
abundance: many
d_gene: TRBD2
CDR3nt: TGCGCCAGCAGCTGGGATGGGACTACCCTTTACGAGCAGTACTTC
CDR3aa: CASSWDGTTLYEQYF

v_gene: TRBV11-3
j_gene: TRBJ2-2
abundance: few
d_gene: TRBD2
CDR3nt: TGTGCCAGCAGCTCCACGTGGGGCGGGAGCTCCGGGGAGCTGTTTTTT
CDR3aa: CASSSTWGGSSGELFF

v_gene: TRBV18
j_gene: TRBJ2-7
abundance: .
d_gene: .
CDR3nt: TGTGCCAGCTCACCACCGTCCCTCCCGGGGCTCGAGCAGTACTTC
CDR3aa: CASSPPSLPGLEQYF

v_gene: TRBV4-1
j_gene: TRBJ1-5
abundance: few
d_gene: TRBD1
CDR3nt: TGCGCCAGCAGCCACCCCGGGACAGGGGGGATACGTAGCAATCAGCCCCAGCATTTT
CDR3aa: CASSHPGTGGIRSNQPQHF

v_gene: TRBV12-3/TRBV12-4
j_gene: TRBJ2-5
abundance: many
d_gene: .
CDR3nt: TGTGCCAGCAGTTTCGGACAGTTAGAGACCCAGTACTTC
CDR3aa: CASSFGQLETQYF

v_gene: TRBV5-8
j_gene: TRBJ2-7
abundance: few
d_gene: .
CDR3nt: TGTGCCAGCAGCCAGATCACGGGCGGCTACGAGCAGTACTTC
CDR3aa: CASSQITGGYEQYF

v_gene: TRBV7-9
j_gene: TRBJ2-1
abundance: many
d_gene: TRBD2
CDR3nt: TGTGCCAGCAGCCCCCCTGAGCGGGAGGGCCTCTACAATGAGCAGTTCTTC
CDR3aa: CASSPPEREGLYNEQFF

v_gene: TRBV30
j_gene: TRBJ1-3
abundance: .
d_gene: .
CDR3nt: TGTGCCTGGAGTGTACTGGAGGGTTTAGGCACCATATATTTT
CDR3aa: CAWSVLEGLGTIYF

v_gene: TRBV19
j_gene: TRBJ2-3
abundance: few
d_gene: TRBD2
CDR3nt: TGTGCCAGTAGTATGGGAGCGACTAGCAGAGATACGCAGTATTTT
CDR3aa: CASSMGATSRDTQYF

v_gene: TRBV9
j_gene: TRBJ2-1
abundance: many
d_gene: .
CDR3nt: TGTGCCAGCAGCTCCGGAGGCGTAACTGCTAGAGGTCAGTTCTTC
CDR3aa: CASSSGGVTARGQFF

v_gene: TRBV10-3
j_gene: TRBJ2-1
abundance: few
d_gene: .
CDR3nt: TGTGCCATCAGTGAGCGGGAGAGGGGAGGTGGGTTCTTC
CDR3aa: CAISERERGGGFF

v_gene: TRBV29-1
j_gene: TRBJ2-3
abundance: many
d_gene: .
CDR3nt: TGCAGCGTTGAACGTGAGTGGGGCCGCGTTTTCCGCACAGATACGCAGTATTTT
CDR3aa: CSVEREWGRVFRTDTQYF

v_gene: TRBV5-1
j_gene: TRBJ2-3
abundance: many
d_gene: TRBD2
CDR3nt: TGCGCCAGCAGCAATTCCGGGACTAGCGGACTACACACAGATACGCAGTATTTT
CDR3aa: CASSNSGTSGLHTDTQYF

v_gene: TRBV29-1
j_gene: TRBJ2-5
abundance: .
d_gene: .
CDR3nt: TGCAGCGTTGTGGTACAGGGTCACCAAGAGACCCAGTACTTC
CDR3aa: CSVVVQGHQETQYF

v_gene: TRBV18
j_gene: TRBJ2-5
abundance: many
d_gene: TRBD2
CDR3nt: TGTGCCAGCTCACCGGCGGGACTAGCGGGAGAAGAGACCCAGTACTTC
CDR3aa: CASSPAGLAGEETQYF